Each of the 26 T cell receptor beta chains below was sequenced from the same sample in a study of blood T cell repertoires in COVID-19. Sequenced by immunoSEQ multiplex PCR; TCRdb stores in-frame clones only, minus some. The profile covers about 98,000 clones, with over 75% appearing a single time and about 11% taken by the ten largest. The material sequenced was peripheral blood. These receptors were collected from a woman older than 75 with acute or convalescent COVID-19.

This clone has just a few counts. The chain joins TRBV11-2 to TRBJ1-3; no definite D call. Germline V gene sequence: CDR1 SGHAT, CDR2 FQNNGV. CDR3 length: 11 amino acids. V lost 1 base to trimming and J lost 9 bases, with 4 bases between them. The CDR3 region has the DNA TGTGCCAGCAGCTTAGGGCTCACCATATATTTT. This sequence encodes CASSLGLTIYF.

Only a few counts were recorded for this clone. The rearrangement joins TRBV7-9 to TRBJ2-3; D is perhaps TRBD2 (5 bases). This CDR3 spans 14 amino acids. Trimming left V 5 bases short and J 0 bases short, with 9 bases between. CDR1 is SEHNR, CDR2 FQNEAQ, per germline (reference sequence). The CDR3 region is CASSGLGSTDTQYF. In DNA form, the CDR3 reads TGTGCCAGCAGCGGACTCGGGAGCACAGATACGCAGTATTTT.

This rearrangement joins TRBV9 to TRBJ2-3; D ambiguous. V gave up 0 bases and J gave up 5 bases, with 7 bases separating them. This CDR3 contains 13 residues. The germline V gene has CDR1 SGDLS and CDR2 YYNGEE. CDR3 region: CASSVATLDTQYF. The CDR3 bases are TGTGCCAGCAGCGTAGCGACACTAGATACGCAGTATTTT.

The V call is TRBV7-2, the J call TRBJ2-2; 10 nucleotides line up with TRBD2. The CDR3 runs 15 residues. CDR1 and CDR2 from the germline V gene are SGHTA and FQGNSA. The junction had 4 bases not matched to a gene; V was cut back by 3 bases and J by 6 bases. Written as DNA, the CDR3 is TGTGCCAGCAGCTTCACTAGCGGGGAGTCCGGGGAGCTGTTTTTT. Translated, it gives CASSFTSGESGELFF. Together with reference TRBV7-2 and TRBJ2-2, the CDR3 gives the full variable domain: GAGVSQSPSNKVTEKGKDVELRCDPISGHTALYWYRQSLGQGLEFLIYFQGNSAPDKSGLPSDRFSAERTGGSVSTLTIQRTQQEDSAVYLCASSFTSGESGELFFGEGSRLTVL.

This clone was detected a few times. The CDR3: CASSYVKNTEAFF. The CDR3 DNA sequence: TGTGCCAGCAGTTATGTTAAGAACACTGAAGCTTTCTTT. V usage is TRBV6-2 or TRBV6-3 and J usage is TRBJ1-1; D unclear. The CDR3 contains 13 residues. The V and J ends lost 3 bases and 1 base respectively, with 6 bases between them. The V gene's germline CDR1 is MNHEY and CDR2 SVGEGT.

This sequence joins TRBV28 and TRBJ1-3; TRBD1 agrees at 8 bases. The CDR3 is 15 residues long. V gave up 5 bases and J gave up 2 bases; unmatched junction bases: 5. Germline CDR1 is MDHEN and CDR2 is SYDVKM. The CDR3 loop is CASSQTGVTGNTIYF. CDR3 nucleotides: TGTGCCAGCAGTCAGACAGGGGTTACTGGAAACACCATATATTTT.

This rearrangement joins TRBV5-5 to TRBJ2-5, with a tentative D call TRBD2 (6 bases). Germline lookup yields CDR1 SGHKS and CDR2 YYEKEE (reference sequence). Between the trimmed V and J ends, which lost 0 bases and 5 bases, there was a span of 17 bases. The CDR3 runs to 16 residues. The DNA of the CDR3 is TGTGCCAGCAGCTTGGGACTCGGGGGATCGGGCGAGACCCAGTACTTC. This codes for CASSLGLGGSGETQYF.

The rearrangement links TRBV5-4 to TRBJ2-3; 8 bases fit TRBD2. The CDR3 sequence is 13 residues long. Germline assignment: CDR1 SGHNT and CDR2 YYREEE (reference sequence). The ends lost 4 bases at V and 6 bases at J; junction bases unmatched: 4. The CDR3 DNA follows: TGTGCCAGCAGCCTTCGACTAGCGGATACGCAGTATTTT. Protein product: CASSLRLADTQYF. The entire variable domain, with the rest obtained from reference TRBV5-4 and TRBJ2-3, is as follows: ETGVTQSPTHLIKTRGQQVTLRCSSQSGHNTVSWYQQALGQGPQFIFQYYREEENGRGNFPPRFSGLQFPNYSSELNVNALELDDSALYLCASSLRLADTQYFGPGTRLTVL.

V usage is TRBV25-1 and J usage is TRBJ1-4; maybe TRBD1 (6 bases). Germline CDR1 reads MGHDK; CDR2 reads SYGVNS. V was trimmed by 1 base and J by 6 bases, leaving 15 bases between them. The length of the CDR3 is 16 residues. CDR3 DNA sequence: TGTGCCAGCAGTGAATCCGTAGGGGGGAGGGATGAAAAACTGTTTTTT. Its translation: CASSESVGGRDEKLFF. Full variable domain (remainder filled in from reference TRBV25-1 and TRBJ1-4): EADIYQTPRYLVIGTGKKITLECSQTMGHDKMYWYQQDPGMELHLIHYSYGVNSTEKGDLSSESTVSRIRTEHFPLTLESARPSHTSQYLCASSESVGGRDEKLFFGSGTQLSVL.

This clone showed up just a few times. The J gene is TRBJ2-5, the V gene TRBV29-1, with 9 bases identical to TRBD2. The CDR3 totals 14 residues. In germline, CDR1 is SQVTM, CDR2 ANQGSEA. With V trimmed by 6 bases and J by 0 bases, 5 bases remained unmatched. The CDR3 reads CSVLAGSYQETQYF. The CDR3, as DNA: TGCAGCGTCCTAGCGGGGTCCTACCAAGAGACCCAGTACTTC.

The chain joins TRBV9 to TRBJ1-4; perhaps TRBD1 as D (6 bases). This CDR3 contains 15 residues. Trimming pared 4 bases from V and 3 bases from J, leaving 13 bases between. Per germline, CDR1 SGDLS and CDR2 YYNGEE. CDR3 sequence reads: CASSLRGHPNEKLFF. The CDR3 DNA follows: TGTGCCAGCAGCCTTAGGGGACACCCTAATGAAAAACTGTTTTTT.

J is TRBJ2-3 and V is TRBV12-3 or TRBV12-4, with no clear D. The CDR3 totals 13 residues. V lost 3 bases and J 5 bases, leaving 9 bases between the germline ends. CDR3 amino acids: CASSFARQDTQYF. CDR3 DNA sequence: TGTGCCAGCAGTTTCGCCAGGCAAGATACGCAGTATTTT.

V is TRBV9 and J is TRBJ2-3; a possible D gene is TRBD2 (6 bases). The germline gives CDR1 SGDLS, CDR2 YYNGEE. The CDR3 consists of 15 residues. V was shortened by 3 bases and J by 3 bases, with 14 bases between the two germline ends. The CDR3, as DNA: TGTGCCAGCAGCGCCCGACTAGAATTTACAGATACGCAGTATTTT. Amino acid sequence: CASSARLEFTDTQYF.

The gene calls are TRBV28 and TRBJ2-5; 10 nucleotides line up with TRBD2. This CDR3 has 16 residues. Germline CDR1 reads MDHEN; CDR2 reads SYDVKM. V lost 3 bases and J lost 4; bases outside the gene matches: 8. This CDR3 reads CASSLGLAGALETQYF. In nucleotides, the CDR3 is TGTGCCAGCAGTTTGGGGCTAGCGGGGGCCCTAGAGACCCAGTACTTC.

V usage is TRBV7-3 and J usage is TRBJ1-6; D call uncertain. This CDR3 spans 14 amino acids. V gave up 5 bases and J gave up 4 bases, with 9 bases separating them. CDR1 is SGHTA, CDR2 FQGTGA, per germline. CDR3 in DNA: TGTGCCAGCAGCCCGGGGAGTTATAATTCACCCCTCCACTTT. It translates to CASSPGSYNSPLHF.

The CDR3 coding sequence is TGTGCCAGCAGTGAACAACAGGGGCGAAATGGCTACACCTTC. It yields the protein CASSEQQGRNGYTF. The chain recombines TRBV6-1 with TRBJ1-2, with TRBD1 matching 7 bases. With V trimmed by 2 bases and J by 6 bases, 6 bases remained unmatched. The germline CDR1 and CDR2 sequences are MNHNS and SASEGT. The CDR3 loop spans 14 amino acids.

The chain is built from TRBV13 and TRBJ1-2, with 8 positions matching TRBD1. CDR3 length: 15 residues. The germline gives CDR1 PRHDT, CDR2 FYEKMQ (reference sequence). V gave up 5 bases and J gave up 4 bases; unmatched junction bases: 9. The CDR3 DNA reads TGTGCCAGCAGCGCCCAAACAGGGGGAATCTATGGCTACACCTTC. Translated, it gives CASSAQTGGIYGYTF. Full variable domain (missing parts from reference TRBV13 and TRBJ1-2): AAGVIQSPRHLIKEKRETATLKCYPIPRHDTVYWYQQGPGQDPQFLISFYEKMQSDKGSIPDRFSAQQFSDYHSELNMSSLELGDSALYFCASSAQTGGIYGYTFGSGTRLTVV.

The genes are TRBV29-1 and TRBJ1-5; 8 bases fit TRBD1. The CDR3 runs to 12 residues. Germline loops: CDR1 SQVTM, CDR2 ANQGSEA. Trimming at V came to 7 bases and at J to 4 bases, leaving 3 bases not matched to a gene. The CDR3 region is CSAGGRNQPQHF. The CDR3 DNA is TGCAGCGCAGGGGGCCGGAATCAGCCCCAGCATTTT.

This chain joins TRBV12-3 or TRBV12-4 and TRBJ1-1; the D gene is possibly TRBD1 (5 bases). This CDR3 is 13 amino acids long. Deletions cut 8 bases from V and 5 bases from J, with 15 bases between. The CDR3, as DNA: TGTGCCAGCGGCCGAGGGGAGGCGACTGAAGCTTTCTTT. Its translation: CASGRGEATEAFF.

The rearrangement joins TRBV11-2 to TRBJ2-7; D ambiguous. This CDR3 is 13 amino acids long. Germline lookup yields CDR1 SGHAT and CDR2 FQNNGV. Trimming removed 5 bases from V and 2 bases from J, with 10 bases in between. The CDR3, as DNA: TGTGCCAGCAGCCCCAACGGTGCCTACGAGCAGTACTTC. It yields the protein CASSPNGAYEQYF.

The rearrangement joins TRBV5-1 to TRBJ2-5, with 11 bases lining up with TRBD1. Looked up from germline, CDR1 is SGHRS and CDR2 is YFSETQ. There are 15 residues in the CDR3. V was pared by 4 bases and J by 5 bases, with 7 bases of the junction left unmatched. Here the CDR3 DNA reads TGCGCCAGCAGCCCACAGGGACAGGGGGTTGAGACCCAGTACTTC. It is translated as CASSPQGQGVETQYF.

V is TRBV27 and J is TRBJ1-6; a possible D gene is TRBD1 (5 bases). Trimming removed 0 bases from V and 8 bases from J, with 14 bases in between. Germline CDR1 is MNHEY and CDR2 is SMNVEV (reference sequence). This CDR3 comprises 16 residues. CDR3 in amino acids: CASSLSQQEGDSPLHF. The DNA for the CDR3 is TGTGCCAGCAGTTTATCGCAGCAGGAAGGGGATTCACCCCTCCACTTT.

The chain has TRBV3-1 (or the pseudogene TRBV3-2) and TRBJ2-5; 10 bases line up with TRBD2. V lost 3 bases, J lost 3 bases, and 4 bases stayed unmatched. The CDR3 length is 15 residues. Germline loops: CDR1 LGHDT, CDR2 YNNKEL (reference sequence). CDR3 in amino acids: CASSHAGTSEETQYF. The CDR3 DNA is TGTGCCAGCAGCCATGCCGGGACTAGCGAAGAGACCCAGTACTTC.

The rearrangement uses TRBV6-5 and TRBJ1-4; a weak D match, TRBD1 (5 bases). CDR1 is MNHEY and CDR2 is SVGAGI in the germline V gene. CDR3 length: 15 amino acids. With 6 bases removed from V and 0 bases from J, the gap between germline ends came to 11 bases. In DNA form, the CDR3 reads TGTGCCAGCAGCCCAGGACATCCAACTAATGAAAAACTGTTTTTT. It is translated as CASSPGHPTNEKLFF.

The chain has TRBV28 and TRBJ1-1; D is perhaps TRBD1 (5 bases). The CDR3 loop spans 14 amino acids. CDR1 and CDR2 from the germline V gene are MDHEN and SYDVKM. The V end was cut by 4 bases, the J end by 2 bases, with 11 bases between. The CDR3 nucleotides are TGTGCCAGCAGTTCTCCTCAGGGCAACACTGAAGCTTTCTTT. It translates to CASSSPQGNTEAFF.

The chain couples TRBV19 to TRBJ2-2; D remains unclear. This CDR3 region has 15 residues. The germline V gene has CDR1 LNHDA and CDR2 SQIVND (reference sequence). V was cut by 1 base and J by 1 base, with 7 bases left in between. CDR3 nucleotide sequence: TGTGCCAGTAGTATAGCCCCCGGGAACACCGGGGAGCTGTTTTTT. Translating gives CASSIAPGNTGELFF. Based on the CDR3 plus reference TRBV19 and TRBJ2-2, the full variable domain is DGGITQSPKYLFRKEGQNVTLSCEQNLNHDAMYWYRQDPGQGLRLIYYSQIVNDFQKGDIAEGYSVSREKKESFPLTVTSAQKNPTAFYLCASSIAPGNTGELFFGEGSRLTVL.